This TCR beta chain was captured in a study of early T cells in non-severe SARS-CoV-2 infection. Study information: Sequencing used unsorted whole-blood bulk RNA, so chains lack pairing.

The sample holds a few counts of this clonotype. The CDR3 spans 14 residues. Looked up from germline, CDR1 is MGHRA and CDR2 is YSYEKL. V lost 0 bases and J lost 7, with 12 bases in between. Each single cDNA molecule received a unique molecular identifier. Each CDR3 protein gets one entry after TCRdb re-called the 5' RACE reads with MiXCR. The sample comprises about 110,000 distinct CDR3 sequences, over 8.5% of which are singletons, and under 9% rests with the top ten. Material: whole blood. This TCR was sampled from an adult who was a healthcare worker with PCR-confirmed SARS-CoV-2 infection or an uninfected control (not recorded which). The J gene is TRBJ1-1, the V gene TRBV4-1, with D maybe TRBD1 (5 bases). The CDR3 is CASSQDTGDSEAFF. CDR3 DNA sequence: TGCGCCAGCAGCCAAGATACGGGAGACAGTGAAGCTTTCTTT.